This is a list of T cell receptor beta chains from one sample in a study of T cell responses to AZD1222 COVID-19 vaccine. Measured with immunoSEQ multiplex PCR; TCRdb has only the in-frame clones, and not every one. The sample holds 99,000 or so clones, about 89% seen once. Sample: peripheral blood, taken 28 days after the second dose of the MenACWY control vaccine. The receptors derive from an adult who received the MenACWY meningococcal vaccine as a control. Each CDR3 is given with its conserved first and last residue. The D gene is left open where the match is weak. Size is stated for part of the rows, as once, few or many counts, or as a class when the clone is expanded.

>TRBJ2-2|NA|TRBV30|NA
TGTGCCTGGAGTGTAAGCCTCACCGGGGAGCTGTTTTTT
CAWSVSLTGELFF
>TRBJ1-1|NA|TRBV3-1/TRBV3-2|many
TGTGCCAGCAGCCAAGGCCTGACAGTAAACACTGAAGCTTTCTTT
CASSQGLTVNTEAFF
>TRBJ1-4|TRBD1|TRBV6-5|NA
TGTGCCAGCAGCCGGGACAGGGGTCGGGAAAAACTGTTTTTT
CASSRDRGREKLFF
>TRBJ1-6|NA|TRBV7-2|few
TGTGCCAGCAGCTTAAGGGGGTCCTATAATTCACCCCTCCACTTT
CASSLRGSYNSPLHF
>TRBJ1-5|NA|TRBV27|NA
TGTGCCAGCAGTTTTGTTGATCAGCCCCAGCATTTT
CASSFVDQPQHF
>TRBJ2-7|TRBD1|TRBV15|once
TGTGCCACCAGCAGAGAAGGTTACGTAACAGGGGATACCTACGAGCAGTACTTC
CATSREGYVTGDTYEQYF
>TRBJ1-2|NA|TRBV9|few
TGTGCCAGCAGCGCAACACGGGGACTGTACACCTTC
CASSATRGLYTF
>TRBJ2-1|NA|TRBV5-1|NA
TGCGCCAGCAGCTCCGGCGGACAAGTTTACAATGAGCAGTTCTTC
CASSSGGQVYNEQFF
>TRBJ2-1|NA|TRBV11-3|NA
TGTGCCAGCAGTGCAGGGGAGTGGGATGAGCAGTTCTTC
CASSAGEWDEQFF
>TRBJ1-4|NA|TRBV5-1|NA
TGCGCCAGCAGCTTAGGGGACTATGAAAAACTGTTTTTT
CASSLGDYEKLFF